This T cell receptor (beta chain) is drawn from a study of cytomegalovirus exposure and HLA in healthy donors. In the study overall: Around 87 million unique TCRs, all from HLA-typed donors, were included in an early release of the data. Study-wide results and limits: Later on, an analysis found that several of the most significant clusters appeared to be linked to common viral pathogens, which included parvovirus B19. TCR beta V segments were, for the most part, productive about 87% or about 30% of the time in an earlier analysis.

To note about this clone: Its antigen is as yet unknown.

Trimming removed 9 bases from V and 6 bases from J, with 11 bases in between. This CDR3 has 12 residues. Germline CDR1 and CDR2: ENHRY and SYGVKD. The PCR ran on 60 Vbeta and 13 Jbeta primers. Clones were read by immunoSEQ multiplex PCR, and TCRdb kept only the in-frame ones, dropping some. The table includes about 140,000 clones, approximately 82% detected once. There were likely unrecorded immune exposures, though donors were nominally healthy when sampled. This receptor was obtained from a man aged 25 to 45 in good health and CMV-seropositive. The chain combines TRBV10-3 with TRBJ2-2; D uncertain. Source material: PBMCs. The CDR3 DNA sequence: TGTGCCATAGCGCCTGAACCCGGGGAGCTGTTTTTT. Protein: CAIAPEPGELFF.